This T cell receptor (beta chain) was identified during a study of shared clonotypes between healthy human individuals. On the study more broadly: Donor ages ranged 18 to 49 years: a couple of women, a few men.

Whole-study results and caveats: Investigators collected only blood, and repertoires in tissues likely differ. Genetic and exposure-history diversity was limited by the small donor number.

Authors' processing steps: Without quality scores, immunoSEQ junctional reads could not be filtered like full-length reads. Profiled with immunoSEQ multiplex PCR; TCRdb holds only in-frame clones, not every one. The DNA gave D and trimming, while V, J and clone size come from that table. The data contain 500,000 to 650,000 clones, roughly 79% of them seen just once; the ten biggest clones take up around 12%. This CDR3 has 13 amino acids. Between the trimmed V and J ends, which lost 0 bases and 10 bases, there was a span of 12 bases. The germline gives CDR1 GTSNPN, CDR2 SVGIG (reference sequence). Points on this clone: What it binds is unknown.

This rearrangement joins TRBV30 to TRBJ1-4; D call uncertain. The sequence derives from a woman aged 40 to 49 in good health. Some clones in this sample may be carry-over from other donors' samples. Sequencing was performed on PBMCs. The CDR3 protein is CAWSVLNDGKLFF. DNA of the CDR3: TGTGCCTGGAGTGTACTAAATGACGGAAAACTGTTTTTT.